Listed below are T cell receptor beta chains from one sample, sequenced in a study of type 1 regulatory T cells. Their cognate antigens are unknown. TCRdb re-called the reads through MiXCR, storing one row per CDR3 protein. The sample consists of fewer than 7,000 distinct CDR3 sequences, roughly a third of them appearing once. The specimen sequenced was cultured type 1 regulatory T (Tr1) cells, either the whole culture or a sorted fraction (not recorded which). The receptors stem from a human donor in good health. Each CDR3 is given with its conserved first and last residue. Fields, in order: V gene, J gene, CDR3 length, D gene, clone size, CDR3 DNA, CDR3 protein. A D gene is named only where the DNA matches it firmly. Only part of the rows carry a size: once, few, many, or a class if the clone is expanded.

>TRBV5-6|TRBJ2-2|14|-|many
TGTGCCAGCAGCTCTGTTCTGAACACCGGGGAGCTGTTTTTT
CASSSVLNTGELFF
>TRBV10-3|TRBJ1-3|15|TRBD1|once
TGTGCCATCAGTAGGACAGGGGGCTCTGGAAACGCCATATATTTT
CAISRTGGSGNAIYF
>TRBV12-3/TRBV12-4|TRBJ2-3|12|-|-
TGTGCCAGCAGCTCACGACTAGGTGAGCAGTATTTT
CASSSRLGEQYF
>TRBV19|TRBJ1-6|15|-|-
TGTGCCAGTAGTGGAGGCGGCGGGCCGAATTCACCCCTCCACTTT
CASSGGGGPNSPLHF
>TRBV20-1|TRBJ2-1|16|TRBD2|medium-sized
TGCAGTGCACCTGCCCTAGCGGGAGGAAACAACAATGAGCAGTTCTTC
CSAPALAGGNNNEQFF
>TRBV28|TRBJ1-4|15|-|many
TGTGCCAGCAGTTTGGTTGGCGGGGGGTCTGAAAAACTGTTTTTT
CASSLVGGGSEKLFF
>TRBV3-1|TRBJ1-2|14|-|few
TGTGCCAGCACACCAACTCGGACAGCCCATGGCTACACCTTC
CASTPTRTAHGYTF
>TRBV2|TRBJ2-1|12|-|-
TGTGCCACTCGGGGGTCTGTCAATGAGCAGTTCTTC
CATRGSVNEQFF
>TRBV18|TRBJ1-6|15|TRBD1|-
TGTGCCAGCTCACCACAGGGGGCGTTCGGCTCACCCCTCCACTTT
CASSPQGAFGSPLHF
>TRBV6-6|TRBJ2-7|12|-|-
TGTGCCAGCAGTGCCACAGTGGGCGAGCAGTACTTC
CASSATVGEQYF
>TRBV15|TRBJ1-6|15|-|-
TGTGCCACCAGCAGGGATTTGACAGCGAATTCACCCCTCCACTTT
CATSRDLTANSPLHF
>TRBV7-2|TRBJ1-1|16|-|many
TGTGCCAGCAGCTTAGCGGGTCAGGTAATGGGCACTGAAGCTTTCTTT
CASSLAGQVMGTEAFF
>TRBV3-1|TRBJ1-2|14|TRBD1|-
TGTGCCAGCAGACTGGGGACAGGGAACTATGGCTACACCTTC
CASRLGTGNYGYTF
>TRBV2|TRBJ2-3|12|-|-
TGTGCCAGCAGCTATAGCACAGATACGCAGTATTTT
CASSYSTDTQYF
>TRBV4-3|TRBJ2-7|15|-|-
TGCGCCAGCAGCCCAGCAGGGGCTCAACTTTACGAGCAGTACTTC
CASSPAGAQLYEQYF